This TCR beta chain was recorded in a study of cytomegalovirus exposure and HLA in healthy donors. Study findings and constraints: The classifier was said to identify cytomegalovirus status with high specificity and sensitivity. The study listed 164 cytomegalovirus-associated TCR beta chains.

As concerns this clone: What it binds is not known.

The CDR3 consists of 16 residues. V gave up 5 bases and J gave up 3 bases, with 19 bases separating them. Germline CDR1 is MDHEN and CDR2 is SYDVKM. The protocol was immunoSEQ multiplex PCR, while the TCRdb copy is restricted to in-frame clones and leaves out a portion. The table lists 200,000 or so clones, 65% to 90% of them singletons, with roughly an eighth in the top ten. The source is a woman in her twenties or thirties in good health and CMV-seropositive. Material: PBMCs. The chain recombines TRBV28 with TRBJ1-1; a weak D match, TRBD1 (6 bases). For the CDR3, the DNA is TGTGCCAGCAGTCCCCCCCGGGGGGCCCCTGACACTGAAGCTTTCTTT. It translates to CASSPPRGAPDTEAFF. The variable domain in full, with the rest retrieved from reference TRBV28 and TRBJ1-1, is DVKVTQSSRYLVKRTGEKVFLECVQDMDHENMFWYRQDPGLGLRLIYFSYDVKMKEKGDIPEGYSVSREKKERFSLILESASTNQTSMYLCASSPPRGAPDTEAFFGQGTRLTVV.